The rows below give T cell receptor beta chains drawn from one sample of a study of cytomegalovirus exposure and HLA in healthy donors. Only in-frame clones appear in the TCRdb table, and some are missing; sequencing was by immunoSEQ multiplex PCR. Here the sample spans 150,000 or so clones, roughly 74% being singletons. What was sequenced was PBMCs. These receptors were obtained from a man younger than 30 in good health and CMV-seropositive. Both conserved end residues are part of each CDR3. D genes are given only for firm matches. Where a row states a size, it is once, few, many or the class of an expanded clone; other rows omit it.

j_gene: TRBJ1-5; abundance: .; v_gene: TRBV5-8; d_gene: TRBD1; CDR3aa: CASSLDGGGGQPQHF; CDR3nt: TGTGCCAGCAGCTTGGATGGAGGGGGCGGTCAGCCCCAGCATTTT
j_gene: TRBJ2-7; abundance: .; v_gene: TRBV6-1; d_gene: TRBD2; CDR3aa: CASSEAGGTSYEQYF; CDR3nt: TGTGCCAGCAGTGAAGCGGGGGGGACCTCCTACGAGCAGTACTTC
j_gene: TRBJ2-1; abundance: once; v_gene: TRBV15; d_gene: .; CDR3aa: CATSSWGLHNEQFF; CDR3nt: TGTGCCACCAGCAGCTGGGGACTTCACAATGAGCAGTTCTTC
j_gene: TRBJ2-3; abundance: few; v_gene: TRBV28; d_gene: .; CDR3aa: CASSLTGDADTQYF; CDR3nt: TGTGCCAGCAGTTTAACGGGGGACGCAGATACGCAGTATTTT
j_gene: TRBJ2-7; abundance: .; v_gene: TRBV25-1; d_gene: TRBD2; CDR3aa: CASSEIGLAGTAEQYF; CDR3nt: TGTGCCAGCAGTGAGATAGGACTAGCGGGAACGGCCGAGCAGTACTTC
j_gene: TRBJ1-5; abundance: .; v_gene: TRBV28; d_gene: TRBD1; CDR3aa: CASRYPGQGQPQHF; CDR3nt: TGTGCCAGCAGATATCCGGGACAGGGACAGCCCCAGCATTTT
j_gene: TRBJ2-2; abundance: .; v_gene: TRBV29-1; d_gene: .; CDR3aa: CSVASGLPSTGELFF; CDR3nt: TGCAGCGTTGCATCAGGACTCCCTAGCACCGGGGAGCTGTTTTTT
j_gene: TRBJ2-3; abundance: .; v_gene: TRBV30; d_gene: TRBD2; CDR3aa: CAWEKTSGSTDTQYF; CDR3nt: TGTGCCTGGGAGAAGACTAGCGGGAGTACAGATACGCAGTATTTT
j_gene: TRBJ2-7; abundance: .; v_gene: TRBV4-1; d_gene: TRBD2; CDR3aa: CASRTGTNSYEQYF; CDR3nt: TGCGCCAGCAGAACCGGGACTAATTCCTACGAGCAGTACTTC
j_gene: TRBJ2-5; abundance: few; v_gene: TRBV7-9; d_gene: .; CDR3aa: CSSSLTGGAQYF; CDR3nt: TGTTCCAGCAGCTTAACGGGCGGGGCCCAGTACTTC
j_gene: TRBJ2-3; abundance: .; v_gene: TRBV6-5; d_gene: TRBD1; CDR3aa: CASNRGRGTDTQYF; CDR3nt: TGTGCCAGCAATAGGGGGCGGGGCACAGATACGCAGTATTTT
j_gene: TRBJ2-7; abundance: few; v_gene: TRBV7-9; d_gene: .; CDR3aa: CASSLTGTYLNEQYF; CDR3nt: TGTGCCAGCAGCCTAACCGGGACTTATTTAAACGAGCAGTACTTC
j_gene: TRBJ2-5; abundance: .; v_gene: TRBV19; d_gene: .; CDR3aa: CASSPSPTASYGETQYF; CDR3nt: TGTGCCAGTAGCCCTTCCCCGACGGCCTCCTACGGGGAGACCCAGTACTTC
j_gene: TRBJ1-2; abundance: .; v_gene: TRBV9; d_gene: TRBD1; CDR3aa: CASSAGTDSLGGYTF; CDR3nt: TGTGCCAGCAGCGCTGGGACAGACTCCTTAGGGGGCTACACCTTC
j_gene: TRBJ2-7; abundance: .; v_gene: TRBV11-1; d_gene: .; CDR3aa: CASSLRDTGNYEQYF; CDR3nt: TGTGCCAGCAGCCTACGAGACACAGGAAACTACGAGCAGTACTTC
j_gene: TRBJ2-1; abundance: .; v_gene: TRBV5-4; d_gene: TRBD2; CDR3aa: CASSIGLAEGSNEQFF; CDR3nt: TGTGCCAGCAGCATCGGACTAGCGGAGGGCTCCAATGAGCAGTTCTTC
j_gene: TRBJ2-3; abundance: .; v_gene: TRBV9; d_gene: .; CDR3aa: CASSLNPVSAQRIADTQYF; CDR3nt: TGTGCCAGCAGCCTAAACCCGGTCTCCGCCCAAAGAATCGCAGATACGCAGTATTTT
j_gene: TRBJ1-2; abundance: .; v_gene: TRBV30; d_gene: .; CDR3aa: CAWSVQGVGYTF; CDR3nt: TGTGCCTGGAGTGTACAAGGGGTTGGCTACACCTTC
j_gene: TRBJ2-3; abundance: few; v_gene: TRBV27; d_gene: .; CDR3aa: CASSSRVLRGDTQYF; CDR3nt: TGTGCCAGCAGCAGCCGGGTCCTTCGTGGAGATACGCAGTATTTT
j_gene: TRBJ1-2; abundance: .; v_gene: TRBV28; d_gene: TRBD1; CDR3aa: CASSSRQGNYGYTF; CDR3nt: TGTGCCAGCAGTTCCCGACAGGGAAACTATGGCTACACCTTC
j_gene: TRBJ2-1; abundance: .; v_gene: TRBV27; d_gene: TRBD2; CDR3aa: CASSFAGGRASRFF; CDR3nt: TGTGCCAGCAGTTTTGCTGGCGGGAGGGCCTCGCGGTTCTTC
j_gene: TRBJ2-7; abundance: .; v_gene: TRBV28; d_gene: .; CDR3aa: CASSSVRGYEQYF; CDR3nt: TGTGCCAGCAGTTCCGTCAGGGGATACGAGCAGTACTTC
j_gene: TRBJ1-1; abundance: .; v_gene: TRBV2; d_gene: .; CDR3aa: CASSVDPRGTEAFF; CDR3nt: TGTGCCAGCAGTGTAGATCCCCGGGGGACTGAAGCTTTCTTT
j_gene: TRBJ2-1; abundance: .; v_gene: TRBV5-1; d_gene: .; CDR3aa: CASTSGSPSSNEQFF; CDR3nt: TGCGCCAGCACCAGCGGCAGTCCGTCCTCCAATGAGCAGTTCTTC
j_gene: TRBJ2-1; abundance: .; v_gene: TRBV29-1; d_gene: .; CDR3aa: CSVRQYNEQFF; CDR3nt: TGCAGCGTTCGACAGTACAATGAGCAGTTCTTC
j_gene: TRBJ1-4; abundance: .; v_gene: TRBV5-5; d_gene: TRBD1; CDR3aa: CASSWDRNEKLFF; CDR3nt: TGTGCCAGCAGCTGGGACAGGAATGAAAAACTGTTTTTT
j_gene: TRBJ2-7; abundance: few; v_gene: TRBV4-1; d_gene: TRBD2; CDR3aa: CASSQIPGLQTYEQYF; CDR3nt: TGCGCCAGCAGCCAGATCCCGGGACTACAGACCTACGAGCAGTACTTC
j_gene: TRBJ2-5; abundance: .; v_gene: TRBV29-1; d_gene: .; CDR3aa: CSGASKWEVKETQYF; CDR3nt: TGCAGCGGGGCTTCAAAGTGGGAGGTGAAAGAGACCCAGTACTTC
j_gene: TRBJ2-5; abundance: .; v_gene: TRBV18; d_gene: .; CDR3aa: CASSPRAGSIQETQYF; CDR3nt: TGTGCCAGCTCCCCCCGAGCAGGATCGATCCAAGAGACCCAGTACTTC
j_gene: TRBJ1-3; abundance: .; v_gene: TRBV5-1; d_gene: .; CDR3aa: CASSLVVGGLGGNTIYF; CDR3nt: TGCGCCAGCAGCTTGGTAGTTGGCGGGCTCGGTGGAAACACCATATATTTT
j_gene: TRBJ1-2; abundance: .; v_gene: TRBV9; d_gene: TRBD1; CDR3aa: CASSAFYTGDYGYTF; CDR3nt: TGTGCCAGCAGCGCATTCTATACAGGGGACTATGGCTACACCTTC
j_gene: TRBJ2-7; abundance: few; v_gene: TRBV21-1; d_gene: .; CDR3aa: CASSRGTSGCGGKVNSSYEQYF; CDR3nt: TGTGCCAGCAGCCGTGGAACTAGCGGGTGTGGGGGTAAAGTCAATAGCTCCTACGAGCAGTACTTC
j_gene: TRBJ2-1; abundance: .; v_gene: TRBV9; d_gene: .; CDR3aa: CASSVALESYNEQFF; CDR3nt: TGTGCCAGCAGCGTAGCCCTGGAGAGTTACAATGAACAGTTCTTC
j_gene: TRBJ2-5; abundance: .; v_gene: TRBV7-2; d_gene: TRBD2; CDR3aa: CASSTSGTEETQYF; CDR3nt: TGTGCCAGCAGCACTAGCGGGACGGAGGAGACCCAGTACTTC
j_gene: TRBJ1-5; abundance: once; v_gene: TRBV30; d_gene: TRBD1; CDR3aa: CAWRQPGTEHLNQPQHF; CDR3nt: TGTGCCTGGAGGCAACCCGGGACAGAACACCTTAATCAGCCCCAGCATTTT
j_gene: TRBJ2-5; abundance: few; v_gene: TRBV2; d_gene: .; CDR3aa: CASSEGPGGTETQYF; CDR3nt: TGTGCCAGCAGTGAAGGGCCCGGCGGGACGGAGACCCAGTACTTC
j_gene: TRBJ2-7; abundance: .; v_gene: TRBV27; d_gene: TRBD2; CDR3aa: CASSLAGGYEQYF; CDR3nt: TGTGCCAGCAGTTTAGCGGGAGGGTACGAGCAGTACTTC